These 14 T cell receptor beta chains came from one sample sequenced in a study of T cells after yellow fever vaccination (dated by TCRdb to between 2018 and 2020). The meaning of the sample's treatment or condition label: live attenuated yellow fever vaccine strain. The library was generated by 5' RACE. The instrument given in TCRdb is Illumina HiSeq 2500. The public sequencing data were trimmed at Q25 with fastp and processed into clonotypes with MiXCR by TCRdb, which kept only in-frame beta chains. Here each entry gathers all rows of one CDR3 protein and keeps the most common genes and DNA. This sample has roughly 94,000 distinct CDR3 sequences in its table, and almost 9% of those were observed once. The ten largest clones add up to roughly 15% of the sample. Sequencing used CD8+ T cells not binding an NS4B(214-222) dextramer, sorted from PBMCs, obtained roughly 14 days after the first yellow fever vaccination. This sample's cell subset or site label indicates: NS4B epitope dextramer-negative CD8 T cells. These receptors all come from a man younger than 35 who received the YFV17D yellow fever vaccine.

This clonotype was picked up a small number of times. The V gene is TRBV11-2, the J gene TRBJ2-1, with a possible D match to TRBD1 (6 bases). The CDR3 spans 17 residues. Germline V gene data show CDR1 as SGHAT and CDR2 as FQNNGV. The ends were cut back, 7 bases at V and 10 bases at J, with 29 bases in the middle. The CDR3: CASTFNGFDRPDGEQFF. In DNA form, the CDR3 reads TGTGCCAGCACCTTTAACGGGTTCGACAGGCCGGATGGGGAGCAGTTCTTC.

This clonotype showed up just a few times. The chain is built from TRBV11-2 and TRBJ2-1; TRBD1 might be the D (5 bases). The CDR3 spans 13 residues. Trimming shortened V by 5 bases and J by 10 bases, and 15 bases separated the two germline ends. CDR1 and CDR2 from the germline V gene are SGHAT and FQNNGV. The CDR3 reads CASSQFGAWEQFF. DNA for the CDR3: TGTGCCAGCAGCCAGTTTGGGGCGTGGGAGCAGTTCTTC.

This clonotype has at least ten counts. The chain combines TRBV29-1 with TRBJ2-1; D ambiguous. This CDR3 is 12 amino acids long. In germline, CDR1 is SQVTM, CDR2 ANQGSEA. Trimming pared 2 bases from V and 8 bases from J, leaving 10 bases between. DNA for the CDR3: TGCAGCGTTGAACCCACGGCGGATGAGCAGTTCTTC. This gives the protein CSVEPTADEQFF.

This clonotype is categorized as medium-sized. The J gene is TRBJ2-7, the V gene TRBV13, with 12 bases identical to TRBD2. Germline CDR1 is PRHDT and CDR2 is FYEKMQ (reference sequence). CDR3 length equals 19 residues. Germline trimming cut 5 bases from V and 1 base from J; bases unmatched to any gene: 15. The CDR3 region is CASSPKTSSGGARSYEQYF. The CDR3 DNA reads TGTGCCAGCAGCCCAAAGACCTCTAGCGGGGGGGCCCGGTCCTACGAGCAGTACTTC.

The chain uses TRBV11-3 and TRBJ2-2, with D uncertain. The germline V gene has CDR1 SGHNT and CDR2 YENEEA. V dropped 1 base and J dropped 6 bases, with 9 bases sitting between them. The CDR3 has 14 residues. CDR3 in amino acids: CASSLGSLAGELFF. CDR3 in DNA: TGTGCCAGCAGCTTAGGCTCTTTGGCCGGGGAGCTGTTTTTT.

This rearrangement joins TRBV18 to TRBJ1-2; tentative D call: TRBD1 (6 bases). This CDR3 spans 15 amino acids. Germline CDR1 KGHSH, CDR2 LQKENI. V lost 3 bases, J lost 4 bases, and 15 bases lay in between. CDR3 DNA: TGTGCCAGCTCACCCCCCTTTGGAGGGGGCTATGGCTACACCTTC. Translating gives CASSPPFGGGYGYTF.

The sample holds a few counts of this clonotype. No conserved phenylalanine or tryptophan ends this CDR3, so it is likely a read error. The limits of the CDR3 on the DNA are not certain, so only TCRdb's listed CDR3 is given. CDR3 residues: CASVRAPDWEHRWVV. The chain uses TRBV6-2 or TRBV6-3 and TRBJ2-3; the table calls TRBD1, which could not be checked here. Ends included, the CDR3 has 15 residues. Germline V gene sequence: CDR1 MNHEY, CDR2 SVGEGT.

This clonotype has more than one count but fewer than ten. The chain carries TRBV7-8 and TRBJ2-7; 7 positions agree with TRBD1. The V segment lost 6 bases and the J segment 5 bases; nucleotides outside the gene matches: 7. Germline V lookup: CDR1 SGHVS, CDR2 FQNEAQ. The CDR3 is 13 residues long. The CDR3 region is CASRLGGLNEQYF. CDR3 sequence (DNA): TGTGCCAGCAGGCTAGGGGGCCTTAACGAGCAGTACTTC.

This clonotype has a handful of counts. Here the CDR3 reads CSVLPLVSEETQYF. The CDR3 nucleotides are TGCAGCGTACTACCCCTAGTCTCGGAAGAGACCCAGTACTTC. The chain joins TRBV29-1 to TRBJ2-5; D uncertain. The CDR3 has 14 residues. V lost 6 bases and J lost 3, with 17 bases in between. Per germline, CDR1 SQVTM and CDR2 ANQGSEA.

This sequence joins TRBV3-1 and TRBJ2-5; D might be TRBD1 or TRBD2, each matching 6 bases. Deletions cut 4 bases from V and 5 bases from J, with 17 bases between. This CDR3 is built from 15 residues. In germline, CDR1 is LGHDT, CDR2 YNNKEL (reference sequence). CDR3 coding DNA: TGTGCCAGCAGCCCGCAAGAGGGGGGCAGCGAGACCCAGTACTTC. Encoded protein: CASSPQEGGSETQYF.

CDR3 coding DNA: TGCGCCAGCAGCCGGGAACTAGGTCACGAGAACCAAGAGACCCAGTACTTC. This sequence encodes CASSRELGHENQETQYF. This rearrangement joins TRBV5-1 to TRBJ2-5; perhaps TRBD2 as D (5 bases). CDR1 is SGHRS and CDR2 is YFSETQ in the germline V gene. The CDR3 spans 17 residues. V lost 4 bases to trimming and J lost 0 bases, with 19 bases between them.

The sample holds a few counts of this clonotype. The chain combines TRBV19 with TRBJ2-3; TRBD1 agrees at 7 bases. The CDR3 contains 15 residues. CDR1 is LNHDA, CDR2 SQIVND, per germline (reference sequence). The J segment lost 2 bases and the V segment lost 6 bases, leaving 8 bases of the junction unmatched. The CDR3 is CASRPRGLDTDTQYF. The CDR3, as DNA: TGTGCCAGTAGACCGAGGGGGCTTGACACAGATACGCAGTATTTT.

The chain has TRBV5-5 and TRBJ2-3; D call uncertain. The CDR3 runs 13 residues. Germline values: CDR1 SGHKS, CDR2 YYEKEE (reference sequence). V was shortened by 0 bases and J by 4 bases, with 6 bases between the two germline ends. The CDR3 nucleotides are TGTGCCAGCAGCTTGGTCTGGGCAGATACGCAGTATTTT. Amino acids: CASSLVWADTQYF.

This clonotype turned up a few times. The chain recombines TRBV29-1 with TRBJ2-2; no clear D gene. Germline CDR1 SQVTM, CDR2 ANQGSEA. Trimming stripped 1 base from V and 8 bases from J, with 8 bases between. The CDR3 sequence is 12 residues long. The CDR3 loop is CSVEVPLGELFF. The DNA of the CDR3 is TGCAGCGTTGAAGTCCCATTGGGGGAGCTGTTTTTT.